A selection of T cell receptor beta chains follows, all from one sample in a study of Graves' ophthalmopathy and Graves' hyperthyroidism. TCRdb used MiXCR to reprocess the multiplex PCR reads, holding one entry per CDR3 protein. The sample lists about 210,000 distinct CDR3 sequences, less than 30% occurring once. Sample: peripheral blood. These receptors all come from a man aged 45 to 65 with Graves' ophthalmopathy. Each CDR3 is given with its conserved first and last residue. D genes are given only for firm matches. Some rows mark clone size as missing; the rest say once, few, many or name a class of expanded clone.

V gene	clone size	J gene	CDR3 length	D gene	CDR3 protein	CDR3 DNA
TRBV28	few	TRBJ2-7	16	TRBD2	CASSSSGRKMGLEQYF	TGTGCCAGCAGTTCTAGCGGGAGGAAGATGGGGCTCGAGCAGTACTTC
TRBV6-2/TRBV6-3	many	TRBJ2-7	16	NA	CASSYDRVGASYEQYF	TGTGCCAGCAGTTACGATCGGGTAGGGGCCTCCTACGAGCAGTACTTC
TRBV5-6	many	TRBJ1-6	14	NA	CASSYGSGYSPLHF	TGTGCCAGCAGCTACGGATCGGGGTATTCACCCCTCCACTTT
TRBV5-1	many	TRBJ1-1	14	TRBD1	CASSLVGGDTEAFF	TGCGCCAGCAGCTTGGTAGGGGGCGACACTGAAGCTTTCTTT
TRBV5-1	many	TRBJ1-5	15	NA	CASSLGGRSNQPQHF	TGCGCCAGCAGCTTGGGGGGACGTAGCAATCAGCCCCAGCATTTT
TRBV20-1	many	TRBJ2-7	12	TRBD2	CSASSGGYEQYF	TGCAGTGCTAGTTCGGGGGGCTACGAGCAGTACTTC
TRBV5-1	many	TRBJ2-2	15	NA	CASSLARAGTGELFF	TGCGCCAGCAGCTTGGCCCGGGCTGGGACCGGGGAGCTGTTTTTT
TRBV12-3/TRBV12-4	many	TRBJ2-7	15	TRBD1	CASSSRQGNAYEQYF	TGTGCCAGCAGTTCGAGACAGGGGAATGCCTACGAGCAGTACTTC
TRBV27	NA	TRBJ2-7	13	NA	CASRRREINEQYF	TGTGCCAGCAGGAGGAGGGAGATCAACGAGCAGTACTTC
TRBV12-3/TRBV12-4	many	TRBJ2-7	14	NA	CASSFWTVAYEQYF	TGTGCCAGCAGTTTTTGGACAGTAGCCTACGAGCAGTACTTC
TRBV6-5	NA	TRBJ1-1	15	TRBD1	CASSYQGQGGTEAFF	TGTGCCAGCAGTTACCAAGGACAGGGAGGCACTGAAGCTTTCTTT
TRBV6-1	once	TRBJ2-7	14	TRBD1	CATYRDRGPYEQYF	TGTGCCACCTACCGGGACAGGGGGCCCTACGAGCAGTACTTC
TRBV6-5	NA	TRBJ2-5	14	NA	CASSYGGFQETQYF	TGTGCCAGCAGTTACGGGGGTTTCCAAGAGACCCAGTACTTC
TRBV28	many	TRBJ2-7	12	NA	CASSRVGYEQYF	TGTGCCAGCAGCCGCGTCGGGTACGAGCAGTACTTC
TRBV12-3/TRBV12-4	NA	TRBJ1-1	13	NA	CASSMPPGEEAFF	TGTGCCAGCAGTATGCCTCCGGGAGAAGAAGCTTTCTTT
TRBV20-1	NA	TRBJ2-5	14	NA	CSASWGGDRETQYF	TGCAGTGCTAGTTGGGGAGGTGATAGAGAGACCCAGTACTTC
TRBV28	many	TRBJ2-2	12	NA	CASSLYTGELFF	TGTGCCAGCAGTCTTTACACCGGGGAGCTGTTTTTT
TRBV5-1	many	TRBJ1-1	15	TRBD1	CASSLGTGGVAEAFF	TGCGCCAGCAGCCTAGGGACAGGGGGCGTCGCTGAAGCTTTCTTT
TRBV12-3/TRBV12-4	many	TRBJ2-7	13	NA	CASSSDTLYEQYF	TGTGCCAGCAGTTCCGACACCCTCTACGAGCAGTACTTC
TRBV6-5	NA	TRBJ1-1	13	NA	CASSYQRQTEAFF	TGTGCCAGCAGTTACCAGAGGCAGACTGAAGCTTTCTTT
TRBV5-6	many	TRBJ2-2	16	NA	CASSLDIYGYTGELFF	TGTGCCAGCAGCTTGGATATTTACGGGTACACCGGGGAGCTGTTTTTT
TRBV19	NA	TRBJ1-5	13	NA	CASSMKINQPQHF	TGTGCCAGTAGTATGAAGATCAATCAGCCCCAGCATTTT
TRBV28	NA	TRBJ2-5	15	TRBD1	CASSRTGAPRWTQYF	TGTGCCAGCAGCCGGACAGGGGCCCCCCGGTGGACCCAGTACTTC
TRBV20-1	many	TRBJ1-5	16	NA	CSARERGRRGDQPQHF	TGCAGTGCTAGAGAAAGGGGCAGGAGGGGTGATCAGCCCCAGCATTTT
TRBV27	many	TRBJ2-6	17	NA	CASSLSERHSGANVLTF	TGTGCCAGCAGTTTATCTGAGCGGCACTCTGGGGCCAACGTCCTGACTTTC
TRBV6-2/TRBV6-3	NA	TRBJ2-5	14	TRBD1	CASSYSNRGETQYF	TGTGCCAGCAGTTACTCGAACAGGGGGGAGACCCAGTACTTC
TRBV2	many	TRBJ2-5	13	TRBD1	CASTSGQAAAQYF	TGTGCCAGCACTTCGGGACAGGCCGCGGCCCAGTACTTC
TRBV20-1	NA	TRBJ2-5	12	TRBD2	CSAYSGVETQYF	TGCAGTGCTTATAGCGGGGTGGAGACCCAGTACTTC
TRBV12-5	NA	TRBJ1-1	12	NA	CASGLGNTEAFF	TGTGCTAGTGGATTAGGGAACACTGAAGCTTTCTTT